Reported below is one T cell receptor (beta chain). Relative to its sample, this clonotype is medium-sized (0.01 to 0.1%). There is no known antigen for this receptor. No quality values exist for individual bases; no much larger clone is one base distant. Sequencing was carried out with an Illumina MiSeq. After the RNA was reverse transcribed with the SMARTer RACE cDNA Amplification kit, the TCR beta CDR3 region was amplified. RNA from sorted cells was extracted with the RNeasy Mini Kit. Illumina paired-end sequencing was used to sequence the TCR beta amplicons. The source study handled its data this way. MiXCR, VDJtools and the tcR R package were the tools used to analyze the TCR repertoire. The inverse Simpson index was used to quantify diversity, and clones were categorized as rare, small, medium or expanded according to repertoire proportion. TCRdb trimmed public reads at Q25 via fastp, called clones via MiXCR and kept in-frame beta chains. Rows matching on CDR3 protein sequence are summarized as one entry with the most common DNA and genes. The V and J calls follow TCRdb's processing rather than the paper's. For this sample there are about 370 distinct CDR3 sequences; under 20% appear just once. The top ten clones comprise about a fifth of the sample.

In the germline V gene, CDR1 corresponds to ENHRY and CDR2 to SYGVKD. Including cysteine and phenylalanine, the CDR3 has 14 amino acids. Solely the CDR3 DNA is kept, with 42 bases framed from the first base. V and J are trimmed by 6 bases and 4 bases, and the gene matches miss 6 bases of the junction. The label giving this sample's time point can be read as: 30 days after allogeneic hematopoietic stem cell transplantation. At 30 days after allogeneic hematopoietic stem cell transplantation, peripheral blood mononuclear cells were collected from the patients. This entry comes from a study of regulatory T cells after allogeneic stem cell transplantation (dated by TCRdb to the late 2010s). Regarding the complete study: Patients were stratified according to whether acute graft-versus-host disease had developed within 100 days after stem cell transplantation. CD4+CD25+CD127- regulatory T cells were obtained from patient PBMCs by means of fluorescence-activated cell sorting. Conventional CD4+ T cells defined as CD4+CD25+/-CD127+ were also sorted and TCR-sequenced for comparison in the study. The study compared the TCR repertoire of regulatory T cells after allogeneic stem cell transplantation in patients who had acute graft-versus-host disease versus patients who did not. Results the study describes overall, beyond this receptor: Patients without graft-versus-host disease showed a less diverse, more focused regulatory T-cell TCR repertoire than patients with the disease. Diversity of the conventional CD4+ T-cell repertoire was not significantly different between patients with graft-versus-host disease and patients without graft-versus-host disease. In non-GvHD patients, the top 10 regulatory T-cell clones took up a significantly larger share of the repertoire, which suggests expansion of presumably allo-specific protective clones. Because the patient sample size was small, the findings needed validation in a larger cohort. No regulatory T-cell clones were shared by all patients, and sorted cell numbers did not correlate significantly with the inverse Simpson index.

The sequence derives from a human patient who had an allogeneic stem cell transplant, so the T cells may come from the graft donor. The material was sorted CD4+ T cells from blood (whether regulatory or conventional is not recorded), obtained 30 days after allogeneic stem cell transplant. The V and J segments used are TRBV10-3 and TRBJ2-3; the junction holds 8 bases that match TRBD1. The CDR3 loop reads CAIRVGQGPDTQYF. The nucleotides are TGTGCCATCAGGGTTGGACAGGGCCCAGATACGCAGTATTTT.